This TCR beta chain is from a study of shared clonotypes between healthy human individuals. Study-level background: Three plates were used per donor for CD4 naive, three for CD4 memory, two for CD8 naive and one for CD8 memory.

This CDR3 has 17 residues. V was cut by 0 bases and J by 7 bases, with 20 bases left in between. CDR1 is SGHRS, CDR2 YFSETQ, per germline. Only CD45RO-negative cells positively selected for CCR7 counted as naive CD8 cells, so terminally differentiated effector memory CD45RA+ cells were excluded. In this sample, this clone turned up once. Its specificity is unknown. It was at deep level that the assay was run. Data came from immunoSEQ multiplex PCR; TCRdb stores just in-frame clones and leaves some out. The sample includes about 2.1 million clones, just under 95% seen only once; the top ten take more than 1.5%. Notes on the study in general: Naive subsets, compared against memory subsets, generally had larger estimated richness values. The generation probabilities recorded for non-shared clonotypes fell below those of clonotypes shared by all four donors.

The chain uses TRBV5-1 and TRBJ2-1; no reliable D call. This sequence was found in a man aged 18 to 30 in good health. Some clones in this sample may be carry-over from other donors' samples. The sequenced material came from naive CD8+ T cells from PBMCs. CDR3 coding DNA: TGCGCCAGCAGCTTGGAGGATCGCAACTATTGGCCTAATGAGCAGTTCTTC. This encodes CASSLEDRNYWPNEQFF.